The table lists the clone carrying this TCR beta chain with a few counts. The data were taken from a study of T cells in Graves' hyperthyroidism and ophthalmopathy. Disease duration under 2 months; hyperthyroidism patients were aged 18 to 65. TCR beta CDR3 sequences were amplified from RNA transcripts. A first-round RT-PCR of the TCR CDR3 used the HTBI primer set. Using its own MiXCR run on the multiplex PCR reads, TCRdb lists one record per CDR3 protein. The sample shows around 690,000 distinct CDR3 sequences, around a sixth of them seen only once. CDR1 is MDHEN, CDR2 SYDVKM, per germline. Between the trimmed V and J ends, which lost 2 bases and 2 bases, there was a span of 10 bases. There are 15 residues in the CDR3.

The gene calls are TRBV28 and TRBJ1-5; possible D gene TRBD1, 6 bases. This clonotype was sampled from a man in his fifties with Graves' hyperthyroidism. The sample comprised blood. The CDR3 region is CASSLTGMGNQPQHF. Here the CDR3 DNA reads TGTGCCAGCAGTTTAACAGGGATGGGCAATCAGCCCCAGCATTTT.